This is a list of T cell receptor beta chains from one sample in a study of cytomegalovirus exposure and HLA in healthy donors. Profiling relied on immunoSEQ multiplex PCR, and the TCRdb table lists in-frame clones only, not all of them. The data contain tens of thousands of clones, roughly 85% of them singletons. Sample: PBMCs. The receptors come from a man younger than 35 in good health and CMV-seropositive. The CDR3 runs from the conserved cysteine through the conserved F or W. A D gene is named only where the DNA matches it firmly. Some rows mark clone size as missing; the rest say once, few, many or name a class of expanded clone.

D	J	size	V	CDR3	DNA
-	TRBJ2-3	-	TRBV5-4	CASSLPSRPVDTQYF	TGTGCCAGCAGCTTGCCTAGTCGCCCTGTGGATACGCAGTATTTT
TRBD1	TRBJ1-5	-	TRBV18	CASSPAGTGHQPQHF	TGTGCCAGCTCACCCGCCGGGACAGGGCATCAGCCCCAGCATTTT
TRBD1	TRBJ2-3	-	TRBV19	CASSPRQGRTDTQYF	TGTGCCAGTAGTCCAAGACAGGGCAGGACAGATACGCAGTATTTT
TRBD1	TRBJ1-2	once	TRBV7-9	CASSFQGEPWGTF	TGTGCCAGCAGCTTCCAGGGGGAGCCGTGGGGCACCTTC
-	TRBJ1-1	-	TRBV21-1	CASSRHRGRSEAFF	TGTGCCAGCAGCAGACACAGGGGGCGGTCCGAAGCTTTCTTT
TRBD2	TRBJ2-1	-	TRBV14	CASRYSGRDNEQFF	TGTGCCAGCCGGTATAGCGGGAGGGACAATGAGCAGTTCTTC
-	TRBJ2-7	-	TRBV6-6	CASSYLNRVPYEQYF	TGTGCCAGCAGTTATTTGAACAGGGTACCCTACGAGCAGTACTTC
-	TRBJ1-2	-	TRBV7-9	CASSLGAGANYGYTF	TGTGCCAGCAGCTTAGGTGCAGGGGCTAACTATGGCTACACCTTC
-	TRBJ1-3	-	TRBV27	CASLPGGGGNTIYF	TGTGCCAGCTTACCTGGCGGGGGTGGAAACACCATATATTTT
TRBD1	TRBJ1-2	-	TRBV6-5	CASRKEQGVLGYTF	TGTGCCAGCAGAAAAGAACAGGGGGTTCTTGGCTACACCTTC
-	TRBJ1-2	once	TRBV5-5	CASSLDNSPLWNYGYTF	TGTGCCAGCAGCTTGGATAACAGTCCATTGTGGAACTATGGCTACACCTTC
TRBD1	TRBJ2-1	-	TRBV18	CASSAGTGASNEQFF	TGTGCCAGCTCAGCCGGGACAGGGGCTTCTAATGAGCAGTTCTTC
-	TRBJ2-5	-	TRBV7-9	CASSLAIIGETQYF	TGTGCCAGCAGCCTTGCCATAATCGGGGAGACCCAGTACTTC
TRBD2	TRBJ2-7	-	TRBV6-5	CASSYGTSGISYEQYF	TGTGCCAGCAGTTATGGGACTAGCGGGATTAGCTACGAGCAGTACTTC
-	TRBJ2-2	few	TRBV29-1	CSVELDRIADNTGELFF	TGCAGCGTTGAGCTAGATCGGATAGCGGATAACACCGGGGAGCTGTTTTTT
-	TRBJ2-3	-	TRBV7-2	CASSPLARRSADTQYF	TGTGCCAGCAGCCCTCTAGCTCGTAGGAGTGCAGATACGCAGTATTTT
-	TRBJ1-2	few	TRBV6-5	CASARRGSYGYTF	TGTGCCAGCGCTAGACGGGGGTCCTATGGCTACACCTTC
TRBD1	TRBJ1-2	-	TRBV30	CAWATGTGFYGYTF	TGTGCCTGGGCCACCGGGACAGGGTTTTATGGCTACACCTTC
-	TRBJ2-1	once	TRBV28	CASRTVSNEQFF	TGTGCCAGCAGAACAGTATCCAATGAGCAGTTCTTC
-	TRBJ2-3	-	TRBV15	CATSRDPGQGGDTQYF	TGTGCCACCAGCAGAGATCCAGGGCAGGGGGGAGATACGCAGTATTTT
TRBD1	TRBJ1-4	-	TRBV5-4	CASSFDIGTGNEKLFF	TGTGCCAGCAGCTTCGATATAGGGACAGGGAATGAAAAACTGTTTTTT
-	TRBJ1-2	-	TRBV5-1	CASSLGQEDYGYTF	TGCGCCAGCAGCTTGGGACAGGAAGACTATGGCTACACCTTC
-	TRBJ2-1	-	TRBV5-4	CASSFRTIRDEQFF	TGTGCCAGCAGCTTCCGGACAATTAGGGATGAGCAGTTCTTC
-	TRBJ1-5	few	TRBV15	CATSRTGWGQPQHF	TGTGCCACCAGCAGAACAGGGTGGGGTCAGCCCCAGCATTTT
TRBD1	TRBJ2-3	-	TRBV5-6	CASSSGQGADTQYF	TGTGCCAGCAGCTCGGGACAGGGAGCAGATACGCAGTATTTT
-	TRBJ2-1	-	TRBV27	CASGVWRGVPSYNEQFF	TGTGCCAGCGGAGTTTGGCGGGGAGTACCCTCATACAATGAGCAGTTCTTC
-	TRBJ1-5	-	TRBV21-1	CASSKKVAGCNSNQPQHF	TGTGCCAGCAGCAAAAAAGTGGCAGGCTGCAATAGCAATCAGCCCCAGCATTTT
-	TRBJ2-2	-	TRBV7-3	CASSPAVNTGELFF	TGTGCCAGCAGCCCCGCAGTGAACACCGGGGAGCTGTTTTTT
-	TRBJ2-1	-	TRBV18	CASSPPVSPSNEQFF	TGTGCCAGCTCACCACCGGTTAGTCCTAGCAATGAGCAGTTCTTC
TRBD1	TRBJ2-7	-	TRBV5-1	CASSPRQGAYEQYF	TGCGCCAGCAGCCCCAGACAGGGGGCCTACGAGCAGTACTTC
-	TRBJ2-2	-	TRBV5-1	CASSLAPRGQNTGELFF	TGCGCCAGCAGCTTGGCCCCCAGGGGCCAAAACACCGGGGAGCTGTTTTTT
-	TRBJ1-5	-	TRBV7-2	CASSFSGLGRTQPQHF	TGTGCCAGCAGCTTTTCCGGGTTGGGGCGTACTCAGCCCCAGCATTTT
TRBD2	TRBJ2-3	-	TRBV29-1	CSVGLAASTDTQYF	TGCAGCGTTGGTCTAGCGGCTAGCACAGATACGCAGTATTTT
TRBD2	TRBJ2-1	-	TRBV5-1	CASRGLAASYNEQFF	TGCGCCAGCCGTGGACTAGCAGCCTCCTACAATGAGCAGTTCTTC
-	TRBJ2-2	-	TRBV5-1	CASSEFSTGELFF	TGCGCCAGCAGCGAGTTTTCCACCGGGGAGCTGTTTTTT
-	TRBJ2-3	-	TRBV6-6	CASSYVGSRTDTQYF	TGTGCCAGCAGTTACGTCGGGAGCCGCACAGATACGCAGTATTTT
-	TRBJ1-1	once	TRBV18	CASSPPETRNTEAFF	TGTGCCAGCTCACCACCCGAGACACGGAACACTGAAGCTTTCTTT
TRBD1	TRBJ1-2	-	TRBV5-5	CASSLGQGGSYGYTF	TGTGCCAGCAGCTTGGGACAGGGGGGCTCCTATGGCTACACCTTC
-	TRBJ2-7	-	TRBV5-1	CASSLADGGAYEQYF	TGCGCCAGCAGCTTGGCCGATGGCGGGGCCTACGAGCAGTACTTC
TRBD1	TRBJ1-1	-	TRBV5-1	CASSLESGGQEAFF	TGCGCCAGCAGCTTGGAGTCAGGGGGCCAAGAAGCTTTCTTT
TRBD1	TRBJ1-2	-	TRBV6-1	CASSEVGLGQGTYGYTF	TGTGCCAGCAGTGAAGTCGGCTTAGGACAGGGTACCTATGGCTACACCTTC
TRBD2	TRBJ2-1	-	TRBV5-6	CASSSSGGEEFF	TGTGCCAGCAGCTCTAGCGGGGGCGAGGAGTTCTTC
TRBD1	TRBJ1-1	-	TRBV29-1	CSVEGSQGARGTEAFF	TGCAGCGTTGAAGGGTCACAGGGGGCGCGGGGGACTGAAGCTTTCTTT
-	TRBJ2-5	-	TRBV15	CATSRDPHTTVKETQYF	TGTGCCACCAGCAGAGATCCTCATACGACAGTCAAAGAGACCCAGTACTTC
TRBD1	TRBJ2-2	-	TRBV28	CASSTGTGFDGELFF	TGTGCCAGCAGCACCGGGACAGGGTTCGACGGGGAGCTGTTTTTT
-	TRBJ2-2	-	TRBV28	CASSFPQGRINTGELFF	TGTGCCAGCAGTTTCCCCCAAGGGAGAATTAACACCGGGGAGCTGTTTTTT
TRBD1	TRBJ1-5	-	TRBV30	CAWSADRGYSNQPQHF	TGTGCCTGGAGTGCCGACAGGGGATATAGCAATCAGCCCCAGCATTTT
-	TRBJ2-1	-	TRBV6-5	CASSYSMEASNEQFF	TGTGCCAGCAGTTACTCGATGGAGGCTAGCAATGAGCAGTTCTTC
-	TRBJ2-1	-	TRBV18	CASSPTSNNEQFF	TGTGCCAGCTCCCCTACTTCCAACAATGAGCAGTTCTTC